This T cell receptor beta chain was observed in a study of T cells after yellow fever vaccination. Whole-study context: Fractions of low cell number were prepared using SMART-Seq v4 Ultra Low Input.

CDR3 length: 14 amino acids. V lost 1 base and J lost 4, with 11 bases in between. Germline-derived CDR1 and CDR2 are LGHDT and YNNKEL (reference sequence). General study results and limits: The secondary response was weaker, and its peak arrived faster, on day 5 versus 15. Booster samples showed a return of most primary-vaccination clones (around 96% CD4, approximately 90% CD8).

TCRdb ran MiXCR on the 5' RACE reads and lists one entry per CDR3 protein. Of a few hundred thousand distinct CDR3 sequences listed, around 21% are singletons. Of note for this clonotype: What it binds is not known.

The chain uses TRBV3-1 and TRBJ2-7; D is perhaps TRBD2 (5 bases). This receptor was taken from a young man who received the YFV17D yellow fever vaccine. Material: PBMCs, obtained 15 days after the yellow fever booster vaccination. The CDR3 protein is CASSQGGILYEQYF. CDR3 coding DNA: TGTGCCAGCAGCCAAGGAGGGATTTTATACGAGCAGTACTTC.